This T cell receptor (beta chain) is drawn from a study of blood T cell repertoires in COVID-19 (dated by TCRdb to about 2020). At the level of the whole study: The collaborator samples originated in the United States, Italy and Spain and spanned the acute and convalescent phases of COVID-19. The prospective study material was composed of cDNA or gDNA derived from T cells, B-cell-depleted T cells, or PBMCs. The dataset comprised deeply sampled blood TCRbeta repertoires from subjects exposed to, actively infected with, or recovered from COVID-19. The repertoires were released in a freely available public database intended as a resource for research on the immune response to SARS-CoV-2. The samples were drawn from two sources: the first 160 participants of the ongoing ImmuneRACE study, and over 1,000 subjects contributed by 6 global collaborators. Nearly every sample came with metadata listing a de-identified subject ID, COVID-19 status, age in years and sex. HLA class I and class II types, where available, came from metadata supplied by the sample provider rather than from assay-based typing.

What the study reported, not specific to this receptor: The amount of clinical and demographic metadata varied by source and participant and was provided uncurated.

Notes on this clone: This receptor's antigen is unknown. The input lacks base qualities; no much larger clone sits a single base away.

The immunoSEQ Assay, a bias-controlled multiplex PCR, was used to amplify TCRbeta CDR3 regions from genomic DNA. The source study handled its data this way. Nucleated cell counts per sample were estimated from amplification of reference gene primers within the assay. To quantify the absolute abundance of each unique TCRbeta CDR3 rearrangement, sequence reads were collapsed and filtered. For each sample, productive Simpson clonality was calculated as the square root of Simpson's diversity index across productive rearrangements. Drawn from immuneACCESS, this table holds only the in-frame rearrangements with V and J called that TCRdb kept. Clones are partly lost; checked studies trace under half to an unresolved V gene and leave the rest unexplained. From that table come the V and J calls and clone size; the DNA was used to work out D and trimming. In this sample the table shows about 150,000 clones, approximately 86% of which occur a single time. Of the sample, 0.63% is held by the ten largest clones.

CDR1 MDHEN and CDR2 SYDVKM were looked up in the germline V gene. From its cysteine to its phenylalanine, the CDR3 spans 15 amino acids. This entry keeps only the CDR3 DNA: 45 bases, framed from base 1. The germline ends are 17 bases apart after V is trimmed by 6 bases and J by 3 bases. One collaborating source in Seattle enrolled patients during active infection and followed them longitudinally through the course of disease. The collaborating institutions used their own protocols to collect whole blood in K2EDTA tubes. Collaborator samples were shipped for TCRbeta analysis as frozen whole blood, isolated PBMCs, or DNA extracted from either sample type.

The sample comprised peripheral blood. Recombination linked TRBV28 to TRBJ1-1; D gene: possibly TRBD1, on 5 matching bases. The clonotype comes from a man aged 55 to 70 with COVID-19, enrolled during active disease. The CDR3 here reads CASSPFLGGDTEAFF. The DNA reads as follows: TGTGCCAGCAGCCCTTTCCTCGGGGGGGACACTGAAGCTTTCTTT.